These 9 T cell receptor beta chains share one sample of origin, sequenced in a study of blood T cell repertoires in COVID-19. Produced via immunoSEQ multiplex PCR; TCRdb's table is partial and in-frame only. The sample consists of 200,000 to 300,000 clones, about 80% of them appearing once. Sequencing used peripheral blood. These receptors were obtained from a man aged 80 or over with acute or convalescent COVID-19.

V usage is TRBV14 and J usage is TRBJ2-1; D may be TRBD2 (5 bases). CDR1 is SGHDN and CDR2 is FVKESK in the germline V gene. The CDR3 loop spans 14 amino acids. Trimming removed 4 bases at V and 5 bases at J, with 12 bases between. CDR3 region: CASSPSRRNNEQFF. The CDR3 DNA reads as TGTGCCAGCAGCCCATCGAGGAGGAACAATGAGCAGTTCTTC. The full variable domain, in which reference TRBV14 and TRBJ2-1 provide the parts outside the CDR3, is EAGVTQFPSHSVIEKGQTVTLRCDPISGHDNLYWYRRVMGKEIKFLLHFVKESKQDESGMPNNRFLAERTGGTYSTLKVQPAELEDSGVYFCASSPSRRNNEQFFGPGTRLTVL.

The J gene is TRBJ1-6, the V gene TRBV7-9; maybe TRBD1 (6 bases). Germline values: CDR1 SEHNR, CDR2 FQNEAQ (reference sequence). V lost 3 bases and J lost 8, with 20 bases in between. There are 17 residues in the CDR3. The DNA of the CDR3 is TGTGCCAGCAGCTTCTTTGGCCGGACAGTGGGGGATTCACCCCTCCACTTT. It yields the protein CASSFFGRTVGDSPLHF. The full variable domain, rest sourced from reference TRBV7-9 and TRBJ1-6, is DTGVSQNPRHKITKRGQNVTFRCDPISEHNRLYWYRQTLGQGPEFLTYFQNEAQLEKSRLLSDRFSAERPKGSFSTLEIQRTEQGDSAMYLCASSFFGRTVGDSPLHFGNGTRLTVT.

The sample holds a few counts of this clone. The CDR3 sequence: CASSIDRGPKPQHF. The CDR3 DNA sequence: TGTGCCAGCAGCATTGACAGGGGGCCTAAGCCCCAGCATTTT. The V gene is TRBV6-5, the J gene TRBJ1-5; 10 bases fit TRBD1. Germline CDR1 and CDR2: MNHEY and SVGAGI. CDR3 size: 14 residues. V dropped 6 bases and J dropped 8; count of bases not matched to a gene: 7.

V and J are TRBV25-1 and TRBJ2-1; D is unclear. The germline V gene has CDR1 MGHDK and CDR2 SYGVNS. The CDR3 consists of 13 residues. The germline V and J ends were trimmed by 5 bases and 2 bases, with 7 bases remaining between them. The CDR3 spells CASSRVTYNEQFF. The CDR3 DNA follows: TGTGCCAGCAGTAGAGTTACCTACAATGAGCAGTTCTTC. Filled out from reference TRBV25-1 and TRBJ2-1, the complete variable domain reads EADIYQTPRYLVIGTGKKITLECSQTMGHDKMYWYQQDPGMELHLIHYSYGVNSTEKGDLSSESTVSRIRTEHFPLTLESARPSHTSQYLCASSRVTYNEQFFGPGTRLTVL.

This chain links TRBV19 with TRBJ2-1, with 8 bases lining up with TRBD1. This CDR3 spans 15 amino acids. The germline CDR1 and CDR2 sequences are LNHDA and SQIVND (reference sequence). V trimming: 6 bases; J trimming: 3 bases; junction bases outside the gene matches: 7. The CDR3 DNA is TGTGCCAGTAGACTCCGAGGACAGGGCTACAATGAGCAGTTCTTC. Translating it yields CASRLRGQGYNEQFF.

The rearrangement links TRBV4-2 to TRBJ1-2; D perhaps matches TRBD1 (5 bases). Germline V CDR1 and CDR2: LGHNA, YNFKEQ. CDR3 size: 15 residues. V lost 0 bases and J 8 bases, leaving 16 bases between the germline ends. The CDR3 DNA follows: TGTGCCAGCAGCCAAGAGGGAGGGGCTTGGGGCGGCTACACCTTC. It encodes CASSQEGGAWGGYTF.

The chain carries TRBV15 and TRBJ2-1; no clear D gene. Per germline, CDR1 LNHNV and CDR2 YYDKDF (reference sequence). The V end was cut by 5 bases, the J end by 15 bases, with 17 bases between. This CDR3 contains 12 residues. In DNA, the CDR3 is TGTGCCACCAGCGCAACAGTCCAGAGAGTGTTCTTC. Its protein is CATSATVQRVFF. Looking up the rest from reference TRBV15 and TRBJ2-1 gives the full variable domain: DAMVIQNPRYQVTQFGKPVTLSCSQTLNHNVMYWYQQKSSQAPKLLFHYYDKDFNNEADTPDNFQSRRPNTSFCFLDIRSPGLGDTAMYLCATSATVQRVFFGPGTRLTVL.

The chain employs TRBV6-1 and TRBJ1-2; D is uncertain. Looked up from germline, CDR1 is MNHNS and CDR2 is SASEGT. The CDR3 length is 12 residues. Between the trimmed V and J ends, which lost 3 bases and 4 bases, there was a span of 6 bases. The CDR3 nucleotides are TGTGCCAGCAGTGAGGCAGGCTATGGCTACACCTTC. Its translation is CASSEAGYGYTF.

The chain couples TRBV19 to TRBJ2-1, with 8 bases identical to TRBD1. This CDR3 contains 16 residues. V shed 4 bases and J 3 bases; nucleotides not matched to a gene: 8. CDR1 LNHDA and CDR2 SQIVND come from the germline V gene (reference sequence). In nucleotides, the CDR3 is TGTGCCAGTAGTAGGACAGGGAACTCCGACTACAATGAGCAGTTCTTC. Encoded protein: CASSRTGNSDYNEQFF.